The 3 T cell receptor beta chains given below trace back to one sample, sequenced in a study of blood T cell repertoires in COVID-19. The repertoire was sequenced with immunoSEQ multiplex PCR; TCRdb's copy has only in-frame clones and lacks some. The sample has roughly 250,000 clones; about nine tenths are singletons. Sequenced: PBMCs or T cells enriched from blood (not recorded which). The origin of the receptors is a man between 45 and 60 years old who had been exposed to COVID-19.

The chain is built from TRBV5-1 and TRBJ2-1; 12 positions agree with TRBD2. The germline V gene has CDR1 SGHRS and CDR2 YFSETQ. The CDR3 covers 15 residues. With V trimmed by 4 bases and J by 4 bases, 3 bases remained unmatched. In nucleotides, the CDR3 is TGCGCCAGCAGCCCTAGCGGGGGGGGGTACAATGAGCAGTTCTTC. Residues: CASSPSGGGYNEQFF.

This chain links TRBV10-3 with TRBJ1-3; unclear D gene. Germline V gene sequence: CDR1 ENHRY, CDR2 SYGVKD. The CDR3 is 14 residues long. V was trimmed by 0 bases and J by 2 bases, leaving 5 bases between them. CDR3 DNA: TGTGCCATCAGTGAGTCGGCAGCTGGAAACACCATATATTTT. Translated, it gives CAISESAAGNTIYF.

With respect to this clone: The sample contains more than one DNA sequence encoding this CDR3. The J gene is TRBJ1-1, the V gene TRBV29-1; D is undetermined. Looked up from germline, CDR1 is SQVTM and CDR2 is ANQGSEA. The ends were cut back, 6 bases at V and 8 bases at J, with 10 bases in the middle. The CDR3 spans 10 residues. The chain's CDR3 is CSVDTDEAFF. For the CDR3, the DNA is TGCAGCGTAGATACAGACGAAGCTTTCTTT.